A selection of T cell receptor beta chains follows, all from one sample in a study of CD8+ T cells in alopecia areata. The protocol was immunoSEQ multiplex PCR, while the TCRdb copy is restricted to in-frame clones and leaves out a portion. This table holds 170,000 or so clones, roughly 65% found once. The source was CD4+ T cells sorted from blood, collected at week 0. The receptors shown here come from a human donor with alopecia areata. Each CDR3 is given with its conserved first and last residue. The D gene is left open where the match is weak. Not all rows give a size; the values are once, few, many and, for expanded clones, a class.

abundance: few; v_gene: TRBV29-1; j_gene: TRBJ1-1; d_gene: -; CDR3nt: TGCAGCGCCGAAACAGTCATGAACACTGAAGCTTTCTTT; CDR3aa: CSAETVMNTEAFF
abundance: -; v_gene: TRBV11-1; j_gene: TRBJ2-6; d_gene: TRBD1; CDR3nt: TGTGCCAGCAGCCCGGGACAGGGGAGGTCTGGGGCCAACGTCCTGACTTTC; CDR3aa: CASSPGQGRSGANVLTF
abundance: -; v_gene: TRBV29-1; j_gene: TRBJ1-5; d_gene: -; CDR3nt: TGCAGCGTTGGGGGGACTAGCAATCAGCCCCAGCATTTT; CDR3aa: CSVGGTSNQPQHF
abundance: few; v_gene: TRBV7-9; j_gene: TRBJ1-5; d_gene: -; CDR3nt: TGTGCCAGCAGCTTAGGTACCGGGAAACTACAGCCCCAGCATTTT; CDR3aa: CASSLGTGKLQPQHF
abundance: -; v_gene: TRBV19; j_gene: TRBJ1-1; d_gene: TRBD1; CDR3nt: TGTGCCAGTAGAGAAGGGACAGCGAACACTGAAGCTTTCTTT; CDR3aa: CASREGTANTEAFF
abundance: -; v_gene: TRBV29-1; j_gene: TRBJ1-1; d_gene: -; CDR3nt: TGCAGCGTTGGCGGACAGCTGAACACTGAAGCTTTCTTT; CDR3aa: CSVGGQLNTEAFF
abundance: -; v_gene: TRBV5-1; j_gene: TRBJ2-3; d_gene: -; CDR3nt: TGCGCCAGCAGCCTCGGGGTAGCAGCAGATACGCAGTATTTT; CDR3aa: CASSLGVAADTQYF
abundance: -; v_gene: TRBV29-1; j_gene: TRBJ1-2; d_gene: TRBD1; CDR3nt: TGCAGCGTTGGGGGACAGTACTATGGCTACACCTTC; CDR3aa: CSVGGQYYGYTF
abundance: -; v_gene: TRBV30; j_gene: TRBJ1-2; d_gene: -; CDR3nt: TGTGCCTGGGGATGGGCCAGGGATGGCTACACCTTC; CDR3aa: CAWGWARDGYTF
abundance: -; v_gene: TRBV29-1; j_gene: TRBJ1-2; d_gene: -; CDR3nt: TGCAGCGTTGAATTTAGGGGGAGTGAGACCGGCTACACCTTC; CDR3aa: CSVEFRGSETGYTF
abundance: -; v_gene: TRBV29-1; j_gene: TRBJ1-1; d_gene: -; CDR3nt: TGCAGCGTTGAATTGGAACAGGGTCGGGAGGCTTTCTTT; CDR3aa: CSVELEQGREAFF
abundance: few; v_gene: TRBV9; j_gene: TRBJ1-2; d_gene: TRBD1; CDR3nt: TGTGCCAGCAGCGTAGGAGGGGGCAACGGCTACACCTTC; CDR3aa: CASSVGGGNGYTF
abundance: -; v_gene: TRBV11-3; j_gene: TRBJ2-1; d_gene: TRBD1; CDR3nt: TGTGCCAGCAGCCTGGCCGGGACAGTCTCCTACAATGAGCAGTTCTTC; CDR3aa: CASSLAGTVSYNEQFF
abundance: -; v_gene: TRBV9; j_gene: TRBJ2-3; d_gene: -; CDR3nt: TGTGCCAGCAGCGTGGGAACAGATACGCAGTATTTT; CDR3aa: CASSVGTDTQYF
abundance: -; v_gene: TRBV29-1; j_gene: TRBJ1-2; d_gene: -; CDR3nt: TGCAGCGTTGTGTCCGGCTACACCTTC; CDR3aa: CSVVSGYTF
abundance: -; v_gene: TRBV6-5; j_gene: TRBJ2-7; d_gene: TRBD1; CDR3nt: TGTGCCAGCAGCGGGACAGGACCTACCTACGAGCAGTACTTC; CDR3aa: CASSGTGPTYEQYF
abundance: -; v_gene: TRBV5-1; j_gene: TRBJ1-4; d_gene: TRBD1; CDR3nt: TGCGCCAGCGCCCTCAGGGGGAATAATGAAAAACTGTTTTTT; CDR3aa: CASALRGNNEKLFF
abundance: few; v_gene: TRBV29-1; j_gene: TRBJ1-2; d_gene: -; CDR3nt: TGCAGCGTTGAAGCCGCGGAGGGTGGCTACACCTTC; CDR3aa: CSVEAAEGGYTF
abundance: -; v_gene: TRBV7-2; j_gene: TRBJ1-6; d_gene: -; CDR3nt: TGTGCCAGCAGCTCCCCAGACAGATATAATTCACCCCTCCACTTT; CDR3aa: CASSSPDRYNSPLHF
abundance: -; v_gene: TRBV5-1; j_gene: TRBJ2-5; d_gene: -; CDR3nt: TGCGCCAGCAGCTTGGGGCAAGAGACCCAGTACTTC; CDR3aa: CASSLGQETQYF
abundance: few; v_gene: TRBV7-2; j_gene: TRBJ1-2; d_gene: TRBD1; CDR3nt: TGTGCCAGCAGCCCGAGGGACAGGGGATCCCTCTATGGCTACACCTTC; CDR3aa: CASSPRDRGSLYGYTF
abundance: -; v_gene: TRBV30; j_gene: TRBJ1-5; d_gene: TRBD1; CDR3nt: TGTGCCTGGAGCAAGTCGGGACAGGGGGGACAGCCCCAGCATTTT; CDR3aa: CAWSKSGQGGQPQHF
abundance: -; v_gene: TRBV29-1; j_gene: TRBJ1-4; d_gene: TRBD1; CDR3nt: TGCAGCGTTGCCGGGACAGGGGGGGAAAAACTGTTTTTT; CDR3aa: CSVAGTGGEKLFF
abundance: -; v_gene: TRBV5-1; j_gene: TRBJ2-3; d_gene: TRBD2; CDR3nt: TGCGCCAGCAGCTTGGGTCATAGCGGGGGGCGCACAGATACGCAGTATTTT; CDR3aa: CASSLGHSGGRTDTQYF
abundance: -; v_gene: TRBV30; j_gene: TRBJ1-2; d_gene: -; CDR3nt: TGTGCCTGGAGTCAGGGGCATGTTGGCTATGGCTACACCTTC; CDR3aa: CAWSQGHVGYGYTF
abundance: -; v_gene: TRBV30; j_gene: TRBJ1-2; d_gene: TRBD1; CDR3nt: TGTGCCTGGATTAATAGGGGGACAGCATCCTATGGCTACACCTTC; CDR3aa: CAWINRGTASYGYTF
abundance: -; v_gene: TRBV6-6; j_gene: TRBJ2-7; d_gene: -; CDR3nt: TGTGCCAGCAGTTACCCCCAGGCAGGGCGGATATACGAGCAGTACTTC; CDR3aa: CASSYPQAGRIYEQYF
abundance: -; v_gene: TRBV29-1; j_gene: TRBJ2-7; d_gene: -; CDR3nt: TGCAGCGTTACAGCCGACAGATACGAGCAGTACTTC; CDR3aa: CSVTADRYEQYF
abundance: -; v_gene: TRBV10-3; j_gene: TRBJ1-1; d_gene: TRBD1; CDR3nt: TGTGCCATCAGAGGGGACAGGGAGGGGGGCACTGAAGCTTTCTTT; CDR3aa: CAIRGDREGGTEAFF
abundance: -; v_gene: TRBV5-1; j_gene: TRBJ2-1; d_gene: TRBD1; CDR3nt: TGCGCCAGCAGCTTCCCGGGACAGCCTGAGCAGTTCTTC; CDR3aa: CASSFPGQPEQFF
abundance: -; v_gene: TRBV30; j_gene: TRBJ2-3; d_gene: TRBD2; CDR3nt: TGTGCCTGGAGTCGCGGGGGGGACACAGATACGCAGTATTTT; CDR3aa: CAWSRGGDTDTQYF